This is a list of T cell receptor beta chains from one sample in a study of blood T cell repertoires in COVID-19. Using immunoSEQ multiplex PCR, the repertoire was profiled, and TCRdb retains in-frame clones only, with some absent. The profile shows fewer than 200,000 clones, 76% of them singletons. Sample: peripheral blood. Receptor source: a woman aged 45-60 years with active or convalescent COVID-19. The CDR3 runs from the conserved cysteine through the conserved F or W. The order of the fields is V gene, clone size, J gene, D gene, CDR3 protein, CDR3 DNA. The D gene is left open where the match is weak. Size values are once, few and many counts, or a class for expanded clones, and some rows have none.

TRBV18	-	TRBJ1-1	TRBD1	CASSTIQGEGTEAFF	TGTGCCAGCTCAACAATACAGGGGGAAGGCACTGAAGCTTTCTTT
TRBV11-2	few	TRBJ2-6	TRBD1	CASSSGQLNSGANVLTF	TGTGCCAGCAGCTCGGGACAGTTGAACTCTGGGGCCAACGTCCTGACTTTC
TRBV4-3	-	TRBJ1-2	TRBD1	CASSQDGTGVKLYGYTF	TGCGCCAGCAGCCAAGATGGGACAGGGGTTAAACTCTATGGCTACACCTTC
TRBV5-6	-	TRBJ2-1	TRBD2	CASSPAPLAGYEQFF	TGTGCCAGCAGCCCCGCTCCTCTAGCGGGGTATGAGCAGTTCTTC
TRBV30	few	TRBJ2-2	-	CAWSVSRGTGELFF	TGTGCCTGGAGTGTATCCAGGGGCACCGGGGAGCTGTTTTTT
TRBV2	-	TRBJ2-7	-	CASSAQQGPYEQYF	TGTGCCAGCAGCGCACAACAGGGTCCCTACGAGCAGTACTTC
TRBV7-9	-	TRBJ1-2	TRBD1	CASSRPLGQGITNYGYTF	TGTGCCAGCAGCCGCCCCCTCGGACAGGGTATTACTAACTATGGCTACACCTTC
TRBV29-1	-	TRBJ1-1	TRBD1	CSVASGGHTEAFF	TGCAGCGTTGCGTCAGGGGGTCACACTGAAGCTTTCTTT
TRBV7-3	-	TRBJ2-1	TRBD1	CASSQQGAYNEQFF	TGTGCCAGCAGCCAACAGGGGGCCTACAATGAGCAGTTCTTC
TRBV6-2/TRBV6-3	-	TRBJ1-1	-	CASSSPFVGHTEAFF	TGTGCCAGCAGTTCCCCTTTTGTGGGGCATACTGAAGCTTTCTTT
TRBV12-5	once	TRBJ2-2	TRBD1	CASGLGTGRTGELFF	TGTGCTAGTGGTTTGGGGACAGGGCGCACCGGGGAGCTGTTTTTT
TRBV28	once	TRBJ2-7	-	CASSPGHYEQYF	TGTGCCAGCAGTCCTGGACATTACGAGCAGTACTTC
TRBV28	-	TRBJ2-7	TRBD1	CASSSFDRAPYEQYF	TGTGCCAGCAGTTCTTTCGACAGGGCGCCGTACGAGCAGTACTTC
TRBV14	-	TRBJ2-5	-	CASSQAFPRGRETQYF	TGTGCCAGCAGCCAAGCTTTCCCCAGGGGGAGGGAGACCCAGTACTTC
TRBV4-2	-	TRBJ1-6	-	CASSRGREDSPLHF	TGTGCCAGCAGCCGGGGGAGGGAGGACTCACCCCTCCACTTT